This entry lists 32 T cell receptor beta chains sequenced from one sample in a study of blood T cell repertoires in COVID-19. Profiled with immunoSEQ multiplex PCR; TCRdb holds only in-frame clones, not every one. The sample shows about 350,000 clones, approximately 86% of them seen only once. Sequencing was done on a sample of peripheral blood. Source of these receptors: a woman between 55 and 75 years old with COVID-19, enrolled during active disease.

This chain links TRBV7-2 with TRBJ1-1, with D uncertain. Germline assignment: CDR1 SGHTA and CDR2 FQGNSA. This CDR3 region has 15 residues. V lost 5 bases and J 5 bases, leaving 18 bases between the germline ends. CDR3 DNA sequence: TGTGCCAGCAGCCCTCGAGGTAGTGTGCGGACTGAAGCTTTCTTT. Translating gives CASSPRGSVRTEAFF.

This clone was seen only once. The chain carries TRBV29-1 and TRBJ2-7; TRBD1 agrees at 9 bases. CDR1 and CDR2 (germline): SQVTM, ANQGSEA. The CDR3 has 15 amino acids. J lost 5 bases, V lost 8 bases, and 16 bases had no gene match. The CDR3, as DNA: TGCAGCACCTCCGCCGGGACAGGGATTAGCAACGAGCAGTACTTC. Residues: CSTSAGTGISNEQYF.

This chain joins TRBV7-9 and TRBJ1-2; D is possibly TRBD1 (6 bases). Trimming shortened V by 4 bases and J by 2 bases, and 11 bases separated the two germline ends. Germline-derived CDR1 and CDR2 are SEHNR and FQNEAQ (reference sequence). This CDR3 comprises 14 residues. CDR3 sequence (DNA): TGTGCCAGCAGCTCACTTGGACAGAACTATGGCTACACCTTC. Its protein is CASSSLGQNYGYTF.

The rearrangement uses TRBV25-1 and TRBJ1-1, with 7 bases that match TRBD1. Trimming took 1 base from V and 1 from J; bases not matched to a gene: 3. This CDR3 spans 15 amino acids. The germline V gene has CDR1 MGHDK and CDR2 SYGVNS. DNA of the CDR3: TGTGCCAGCAGTGAATCTGGACAGGAGAACACTGAAGCTTTCTTT. It specifies CASSESGQENTEAFF.

This clone has only a few counts. The rearrangement joins TRBV7-8 to TRBJ1-1; D is undetermined. The germline gives CDR1 SGHVS, CDR2 FQNEAQ. The CDR3 extends over 15 amino acids. Trimming left V 1 base short and J 3 bases short, with 12 bases between. CDR3 DNA: TGTGCCAGCAGCTTAGTCGGTGGACTGGACACTGAAGCTTTCTTT. Protein product: CASSLVGGLDTEAFF.

The genes are TRBV5-4 and TRBJ2-6, with a weak D call TRBD1 (6 bases). Germline CDR1 is SGHNT and CDR2 is YYREEE (reference sequence). The V end lost 2 bases, the J end lost 2 bases, and 14 bases lay between the germline ends. The CDR3 is 17 residues long. Written as DNA, the CDR3 is TGTGCCAGCAGCTTTGATCTACAGGGAACTGGGGCCAACGTCCTGACTTTC. Amino acid sequence: CASSFDLQGTGANVLTF.

This clone was counted a few times. The chain couples TRBV9 to TRBJ2-7; no reliable D call. Trimming took 3 bases from V and 3 from J, leaving 19 bases between them. The CDR3 has 16 residues. Germline V gene lookup returns CDR1 SGDLS and CDR2 YYNGEE. CDR3 protein: CASSAIDTPVLYEQYF. Here the CDR3 DNA reads TGTGCCAGCAGCGCAATAGACACCCCGGTGCTCTACGAGCAGTACTTC.

The chain recombines TRBV19 with TRBJ1-2; D perhaps matches TRBD1 (5 bases). Between the trimmed V and J ends, which lost 4 bases and 7 bases, there was a span of 10 bases. This CDR3 is built from 12 residues. Germline V gene data show CDR1 as LNHDA and CDR2 as SQIVND (reference sequence). As DNA, the CDR3 is TGTGCCAGTAGTACCCAGGGTTTTGGCTACACCTTC. Protein sequence: CASSTQGFGYTF.

The chain is built from TRBV11-3 and TRBJ2-7; D is unclear. Germline V gene lookup returns CDR1 SGHNT and CDR2 YENEEA. Trimming cost V 1 base and J 6 bases, with 4 bases left between them. This CDR3 has 11 residues. CDR3 coding DNA: TGTGCCAGCAGCTTAGGAGTCGAGCAGTACTTC. Amino acid sequence: CASSLGVEQYF. Drawing the rest from reference TRBV11-3 and TRBJ2-7, the complete variable domain is EAGVVQSPRYKIIEKKQPVAFWCNPISGHNTLYWYLQNLGQGPELLIRYENEEAVDDSQLPKDRFSAERLKGVDSTLKIQPAELGDSAVYLCASSLGVEQYFGPGTRLTVT.

V gene TRBV6-2 or TRBV6-3 combines with J gene TRBJ2-2, with 11 bases fitting TRBD1. CDR1 and CDR2 from the germline V gene are MNHEY and SVGEGT. CDR3 length: 17 residues. The V gene end was trimmed by 4 bases and the J gene end by 0 bases; junction bases not matched to a gene: 4. CDR3 coding DNA: TGTGCCAGCAGTTTGGGACAGGGGGGAACGAACACCGGGGAGCTGTTTTTT. Translation gives CASSLGQGGTNTGELFF.

The chain recombines TRBV5-1 with TRBJ2-2, with 7 bases aligning to TRBD1. Germline V gene data show CDR1 as SGHRS and CDR2 as YFSETQ. V gave up 3 bases and J gave up 3 bases; unmatched junction bases: 8. The CDR3 extends over 16 amino acids. CDR3 sequence (DNA): TGCGCCAGCAGCTACAGGGGCAGGAAGGACACCGGGGAGCTGTTTTTT. Its translation: CASSYRGRKDTGELFF.

The chain recombines TRBV19 with TRBJ2-3; 10 nucleotides align to TRBD2. In germline, CDR1 is LNHDA, CDR2 SQIVND (reference sequence). The CDR3 is 19 residues long. V lost 7 bases, J lost 1 base, and 17 bases stayed unmatched. Here the CDR3 DNA reads TGTGCCAGTAATGGGGGAGCGGGGGGGCGGTTCAGAGGCACAGATACGCAGTATTTT. It codes for CASNGGAGGRFRGTDTQYF.

The V call is TRBV19, the J call TRBJ1-5, with D tentatively TRBD1 (6 bases). This CDR3 region has 14 residues. Per the germline V gene, CDR1 is LNHDA and CDR2 is SQIVND (reference sequence). V was trimmed by 6 bases and J by 5 bases, leaving 14 bases between them. CDR3 loop: CASRNRVGDQPQHF. The CDR3 nucleotides are TGTGCCAGTAGGAACAGGGTGGGGGATCAGCCCCAGCATTTT.

Comment on this clone: One end of the junction fails to match germline, which may point to a read error. This same CDR3 is encoded by further DNA sequences in the sample. The rearrangement links TRBV29-1 to TRBJ2-1; D perhaps matches TRBD1 (7 bases). Germline values: CDR1 SQVTM, CDR2 ANQGSEA. The CDR3 runs to 13 residues. CDR3 loop: CSVGGTDYNEQFF. The CDR3 coding sequence is TGCAGCGTTGGCGGGACAGATTACAATGAACAGTTCTTC.

The gene calls are TRBV27 and TRBJ2-6; D possibly corresponds to TRBD2 (6 bases). V lost 6 bases, J lost 0 bases, and 15 bases lay in between. The CDR3 has 17 residues. Germline V gene sequence: CDR1 MNHEY, CDR2 SMNVEV (reference sequence). The CDR3 here is CASRQQEGGSGANVLTF. The CDR3 DNA is TGTGCCAGCAGACAGCAGGAGGGCGGCTCTGGGGCCAACGTCCTGACTTTC.

The chain's CDR3 is CASKVMAQGRRTEAFF. The CDR3 DNA reads TGTGCCAGCAAGGTAATGGCTCAGGGGCGAAGGACTGAAGCTTTCTTT. J is TRBJ1-1 and V is TRBV27; the D gene is possibly TRBD1 (6 bases). V lost 7 bases, J lost 5 bases, and 23 bases lay in between. Germline loops: CDR1 MNHEY, CDR2 SMNVEV (reference sequence). CDR3 length equals 16 residues.

This chain links TRBV6-5 with TRBJ1-6, with a tentative D call TRBD1 (5 bases). The CDR3 has 14 residues. Germline loops: CDR1 MNHEY, CDR2 SVGAGI. Deletions cut 6 bases from V and 6 bases from J, with 12 bases between. The CDR3 reads CASSPGLFNSPLHF. The DNA for the CDR3 is TGTGCCAGCAGCCCGGGACTTTTTAATTCACCCCTCCACTTT.

The chain uses TRBV6-6 and TRBJ1-1; 8 positions match TRBD1. With V trimmed by 10 bases and J by 7 bases, 14 bases remained unmatched. Germline V gene sequence: CDR1 MNHNY, CDR2 SVGAGI (reference sequence). The CDR3 is made up of 14 amino acids. The CDR3 DNA follows: TGTGCCATCTCAGGGGGCGCGGGGGGGATTGAAGCTTTCTTT. Residues: CAISGGAGGIEAFF.

This clone was seen only a few times. The chain has TRBV5-1 and TRBJ2-1; 14 positions agree with TRBD2. V shed 4 bases and J 12 bases; nucleotides not matched to a gene: 9. The CDR3 spans 15 residues. Germline-derived CDR1 and CDR2 are SGHRS and YFSETQ. Written as DNA, the CDR3 is TGCGCCAGCAGCATGGGACTAGCGGGGGAATTCTTGCAGTTCTTC. Translation: CASSMGLAGEFLQFF.

The V and J genes are TRBV21-1 and TRBJ2-7; the table names TRBD1, a call not compared with the DNA. TRBV21-1 is a recognized pseudogene. The CDR3 has 17 amino acids. The CDR3 loop is CASSLRSTTGAGYEQYF. The CDR3 DNA follows: TGTGCCAGCAGCTTGCGATCAACCACAGGGGCTGGGTACGAGCAGTACTTC.

This sequence joins TRBV6-2 or TRBV6-3 and TRBJ2-7, with D possibly TRBD1 on 5 matching bases. Germline lookup yields CDR1 MNHEY and CDR2 SVGEGT. The CDR3 is made up of 14 amino acids. The V end lost 5 bases, the J end lost 5 bases, and 16 bases lay between the germline ends. DNA of the CDR3: TGTGCCAGCAGTCCCATCAGGGCCGCCCACGAGCAGTACTTC. Protein: CASSPIRAAHEQYF.

The CDR3 region is CASSLMGQGDAEAFF. The CDR3 nucleotides read TGTGCCAGCAGCTTAATGGGTCAGGGGGACGCTGAAGCTTTCTTT. The rearrangement links TRBV7-9 to TRBJ1-1, with 7 bases that match TRBD1. This CDR3 contains 15 residues. The trim removed 2 bases at V and 6 bases at J, leaving 9 bases unmatched. In germline, CDR1 is SEHNR, CDR2 FQNEAQ (reference sequence).

The sample holds one count of this clone. The chain uses TRBV6-5 and TRBJ1-1; D is uncertain. V lost 6 bases and J 5 bases, leaving 13 bases between the germline ends. Germline CDR1 MNHEY, CDR2 SVGAGI. The CDR3 spans 13 residues. The CDR3 DNA reads TGTGCCAGCAGGGAGACGGGGTGGACTGAAGCTTTCTTT. Amino acid sequence: CASRETGWTEAFF.

The V call is TRBV19, the J call TRBJ1-2, with a tentative D call TRBD1 (6 bases). The germline CDR1 and CDR2 sequences are LNHDA and SQIVND (reference sequence). The CDR3 has 14 residues. V was shortened by 6 bases and J by 4 bases, with 15 bases between the two germline ends. The CDR3 spells CASSRGALPYGYTF. CDR3 DNA sequence: TGTGCCAGTAGCCGGGGGGCCCTCCCCTATGGCTACACCTTC.

The genes are TRBV6-5 and TRBJ1-1, with 9 nucleotides matching TRBD1. Germline V gene sequence: CDR1 MNHEY, CDR2 SVGAGI. CDR3 length: 15 residues. V shed 0 bases and J 8 bases; nucleotides not matched to a gene: 7. The CDR3 nucleotides read TGTGCCAGCAGTTACTCGACAGGGGGGCCATGGGAAGCTTTCTTT. Protein: CASSYSTGGPWEAFF.

This clone turned up a few times. J is TRBJ2-2 and V is TRBV7-8; TRBD1 matches at 10 bases. Germline V gene data show CDR1 as SGHVS and CDR2 as FQNEAQ. CDR3 length: 16 amino acids. V shed 4 bases, J shed 6 bases, and the junction held 8 bases outside the gene matches. The CDR3 sequence is CASSSLTGTGAGELFF. The CDR3 DNA is TGTGCCAGCAGCTCATTAACCGGGACAGGGGCCGGGGAGCTGTTTTTT.

In nucleotides, the CDR3 is TGTGCCTGGAAGGGAGGCGGAGATACGCAGTATTTT. This codes for CAWKGGGDTQYF. The chain is built from TRBV30 and TRBJ2-3, with D tentatively TRBD2 (6 bases). V dropped 4 bases and J dropped 5 bases, with 10 bases sitting between them. Germline V gene lookup returns CDR1 GTSNPN and CDR2 SVGIG (reference sequence). The length of the CDR3 is 12 residues.

The chain joins TRBV28 to TRBJ2-3; the match to TRBD1 covers 10 bases. The CDR3 consists of 17 residues. V trimming: 4 bases; J trimming: 4 bases; junction bases outside the gene matches: 11. The germline gives CDR1 MDHEN, CDR2 SYDVKM. The CDR3, as DNA: TGTGCCAGCAGTTATCCTACCGGGACAGGGGCCCCAGATACGCAGTATTTT. This codes for CASSYPTGTGAPDTQYF. Drawing the rest from reference TRBV28 and TRBJ2-3, the complete variable domain is DVKVTQSSRYLVKRTGEKVFLECVQDMDHENMFWYRQDPGLGLRLIYFSYDVKMKEKGDIPEGYSVSREKKERFSLILESASTNQTSMYLCASSYPTGTGAPDTQYFGPGTRLTVL.

The V and J genes are TRBV9 and TRBJ1-2; 9 bases align to TRBD1. This CDR3 spans 15 amino acids. The germline gives CDR1 SGDLS, CDR2 YYNGEE. Germline trimming cut 1 base from V and 0 bases from J; bases unmatched to any gene: 1. CDR3 sequence reads: CASSVTGGPNYGYTF. Here the CDR3 DNA reads TGTGCCAGCAGCGTAACAGGGGGCCCTAACTATGGCTACACCTTC.

The chain carries TRBV11-2 and TRBJ1-1, with D tentatively TRBD1 (6 bases). This CDR3 has 14 residues. CDR1 is SGHAT and CDR2 is FQNNGV in the germline V gene. Trimming removed 5 bases from V and 1 base from J, with 11 bases in between. CDR3 in amino acids: CASSPMTGNTEAFF. In nucleotides, the CDR3 is TGTGCCAGCAGCCCTATGACAGGGAACACTGAAGCTTTCTTT.

This clone appeared a few times. The rearrangement links TRBV5-4 to TRBJ1-5; D possibly corresponds to TRBD1 (5 bases). Trimming took 3 bases from V and 6 from J, leaving 19 bases between them. The CDR3 has 16 residues. Germline-derived CDR1 and CDR2 are SGHNT and YYREEE (reference sequence). For the CDR3, the DNA is TGTGCCAGCAGCTCGGGAGGCGGGCAGGGAAGTCAGCCCCAGCATTTT. Amino acids: CASSSGGGQGSQPQHF.

This clone has a single count. J is TRBJ1-1 and V is TRBV6-1, with 8 bases identical to TRBD1. Trimming removed 2 bases from V and 6 bases from J; junction bases left unmatched: 8. Germline CDR1 and CDR2: MNHNS and SASEGT. CDR3 length: 15 residues. Written as DNA, the CDR3 is TGTGCCAGCAGTGAAAGGGCAGGGGGCCACTCTGAAGCTTTCTTT. The encoded protein is CASSERAGGHSEAFF.